This T cell receptor (beta chain) was observed in a study of T cells in Graves' hyperthyroidism and ophthalmopathy (dated by TCRdb to the late 2010s). Looking at the study overall: Peripheral blood was sampled at the time of initial diagnosis, prior to any treatment. To identify TCR V-J signatures that set the groups apart, the researchers used a discovery cohort of about a hundred patients, made up of 43 with Graves' ophthalmopathy and some 60 with stable Graves' hyperthyroidism. An independent validation cohort of under 20 hyperthyroidism patients and some 15 patients who later progressed to ophthalmopathy tested prospective prediction of ophthalmopathy. The 75 to 100 discovery patients were randomly split 7:3 into training and test sets. In addition, the study compared T-cell repertoires in thyroid tissue and in blood from roughly 6 Graves' hyperthyroidism patients. After blood sampling, hyperthyroidism patients were treated with methimazole at a starting dose of 30 mg daily, and ophthalmopathy patients were treated with high-dose intravenous methylprednisolone. TCR Vbeta CDR3 sequencing of 130 to 150 peripheral blood samples (43 ophthalmopathy, roughly 72 hyperthyroidism and roughly 17 progressor patients) is reported in the paper. The full study reports these points: Blood samples also contained most of the expanded thyroid clonotypes (frequency above 0.001), which suggests that blood repertoires may reflect thyroid immune responses. Ophthalmopathy was separated from stable hyperthyroidism by a 13 V-J signature model, with approximately 90% sensitivity and 81% to 82% specificity obtained in cross-validation and 80%/75% obtained in testing. No statistical method was used to set the sample size in advance, and investigators knew the group allocation. In validation, progression to ophthalmopathy was predicted by the model with nearly 71% sensitivity and around 75% specificity, a median of about 6.8 months before onset.

The TCR beta CDR3 regions were amplified from the RNA transcripts. For the first round of RT-PCR on the TCR CDR3, the HTBI primer set was used together with the Qiagen OneStep RT-PCR kit. Libraries were constructed in a second round of multiplex PCR, after which size selection and purification were carried out. Sequencing of the libraries was done on an Illumina HiSeq2000 using paired-end 100 bp reads. Per the authors' processing: SOAPnuke was used to process the raw data, with reads discarded if the reads contained adapters or uncalled bases, had a mean Phred below 15, or lacked an exact constant-primer or identifier match. High-quality paired reads were merged using COPE v1.2.5, and each unique nucleotide sequence was defined as a clonotype. MiTCR v1.1 was used to align clonotypes to the IMGT TRBV, TRBD and TRBJ reference segments. Analysis was restricted to V-J combinations with a frequency above 0.0001, which covered just over 98% of repertoires. The TCS score was defined as the ratio of F50 (clonal expansion) to E x V (chaos), calculated using BLOSUM62-based TCRdist between CDR3 peptides within each V-J. Welch's t-statistics and random forest reduced 450 to 600 V-J features to 10 to 15, which were used in a naive Bayes classifier (R e1071). TCRdb ran its own pipeline on the public reads, namely fastp trimming at Q25 and MiXCR clone calling, and kept in-frame beta chains. Every entry covers one CDR3 protein and lists the most common genes and DNA from its rows. The V and J calls reflect TCRdb's pipeline rather than the authors' work. In all, the sample holds 500,000 to 750,000 distinct CDR3 sequences, and about 14% of those were seen once. Around 7% of the sample lies in the top ten.

From V the trimming removes 2 bases and from J it removes 1 base, while the gene matches leave 13 bases of the junction unaccounted for. For CDR1 and CDR2, the germline V gene lists SGHDT and YYEEEE. The CDR3 contains 19 residues, cysteine and phenylalanine counted. The entry retains the CDR3 DNA only, 57 bases that are in frame from base 1. Ophthalmopathy patients had moderately to severely active disease, Clinical Activity Score of at least 3, NOSPECS grade of at least 4, and duration under 3 months. Exclusion was applied to patients with uncontrolled infections, other autoimmune diseases, pregnancy or lactation. Diagnoses were established on the basis of clinical symptoms, serum thyroxine and TRAb, thyroid ultrasound, and orbital computed tomography. PBMCs were isolated from around 10 ml of fresh peripheral blood by Ficoll-Paque density gradient centrifugation. Trizol reagent was used to extract total RNA, and RNA quality was then checked on an Agilent 2100 Bioanalyzer.

Regarding this clonotype: This receptor's antigen is unknown. The input lacks base qualities; no much larger clone sits a single base away.

The receptor comes from a woman aged 18-30 years with Graves' ophthalmopathy. The V and J segments used are TRBV5-6 and TRBJ2-1; 9 junctional bases match TRBD2. Sequencing used blood. The CDR3: CASSFLHSELAGSYNEQFF. The nucleotides read TGTGCCAGCAGCTTTCTTCACTCCGAACTAGCGGGTTCCTACAATGAGCAGTTCTTC.